The 11 T cell receptor beta chains below were found in one sample sequenced in a study of CD8 T cells in ankylosing spondylitis. TCRdb passed the 5' RACE reads through MiXCR, listing each CDR3 protein once. This table holds under 150,000 distinct CDR3 sequences, around 10% found once. Sequencing was done on a sample of blood, either unsorted or a sorted T cell fraction (not recorded which). The receptors come from a female donor with ankylosing spondylitis or in good health (not recorded which).

This clonotype turned up a few times. The rearrangement links TRBV13 to TRBJ2-7; the D gene could be TRBD1 or TRBD2 (5 bases each). Trimming removed 4 bases from V and 3 bases from J, with 13 bases in between. The germline V gene encodes CDR1 PRHDT and CDR2 FYEKMQ (reference sequence). The CDR3 totals 14 residues. Written as DNA, the CDR3 is TGTGCCAGCAGCTACCGGGACCTCAACTACGAGCAGTACTTC. This sequence encodes CASSYRDLNYEQYF.

In this sample, this clonotype turned up many times. The rearrangement joins TRBV24-1 to TRBJ2-1; 13 positions agree with TRBD2. The CDR3 is 17 residues long. The V gene end was trimmed by 3 bases and the J gene end by 5 bases; junction bases not matched to a gene: 6. Germline assignment: CDR1 KGHDR and CDR2 SFDVKD. The CDR3 loop reads CATSDREGLAGNNEQFF. The CDR3 DNA follows: TGTGCCACCAGTGATCGTGAGGGACTAGCGGGGAACAATGAGCAGTTCTTC.

The chain joins TRBV20-1 to TRBJ2-3; perhaps TRBD2 as D (6 bases). Per the germline V gene, CDR1 is DFQATT and CDR2 is SNEGSKA (reference sequence). This CDR3 is built from 15 residues. V was pared by 0 bases and J by 4 bases, with 14 bases between. The CDR3 region is CSARDGLPGADTQYF. In DNA form, the CDR3 reads TGCAGTGCTAGAGATGGCTTACCGGGGGCAGATACGCAGTATTTT.

This clonotype was counted a single time. Being one base from a much bigger clone, this may be a read error. This sequence joins TRBV5-1 and TRBJ2-1; D perhaps matches TRBD2 (6 bases). Per the germline V gene, CDR1 is SGHRS and CDR2 is YFSETQ. This CDR3 region has 18 residues. CDR3 nucleotide sequence: TGCGCCAGCAGCTTAACTTTAAATCTAGCGAGCTCCTACAATAAGCAGTTCTTC. It codes for CASSLTLNLASSYNKQFF.

This clonotype has a count of ten or more. The genes are TRBV10-3 and TRBJ2-2; a weak D match, TRBD1 (5 bases). V lost 3 bases to trimming and J lost 2 bases, with 13 bases between them. CDR3 length equals 16 residues. The germline V gene encodes CDR1 ENHRY and CDR2 SYGVKD. The CDR3 sequence: CAISESQGTNTGELFF. The CDR3 nucleotides are TGTGCCATCAGTGAATCCCAGGGTACTAACACCGGGGAGCTGTTTTTT.

This clonotype has ten or more counts. J is TRBJ2-3 and V is TRBV24-1; no reliable D call. Trimming shortened V by 4 bases and J by 0 bases, and 7 bases separated the two germline ends. Germline lookup yields CDR1 KGHDR and CDR2 SFDVKD. The CDR3 is 14 amino acids. CDR3 amino acids: CATSESDSTDTQYF. The CDR3 DNA is TGTGCCACCAGTGAATCCGACAGCACAGATACGCAGTATTTT.

At least ten counts were recorded for this clonotype. The rearrangement links TRBV2 to TRBJ2-1; 10 nucleotides align to TRBD2. Germline loops: CDR1 SNHLY, CDR2 FYNNEI. The trim removed 7 bases at V and 9 bases at J, leaving 9 bases unmatched. This CDR3 has 14 amino acids. The CDR3 protein is CASKGSGRDGEQFF. As DNA, the CDR3 is TGTGCCAGCAAGGGGAGCGGGAGGGATGGTGAGCAGTTCTTC.

In its sample, this clonotype was seen many times. This chain links TRBV5-1 with TRBJ2-5, with a weak D call TRBD1 (6 bases). Per germline, CDR1 SGHRS and CDR2 YFSETQ. This CDR3 has 13 residues. V dropped 2 bases and J dropped 5 bases, with 10 bases sitting between them. CDR3 sequence (DNA): TGCGCCAGCAGCTTAGCAGGGGATGAGACCCAGTACTTC. It is translated as CASSLAGDETQYF. The entire variable domain, with the rest obtained from reference TRBV5-1 and TRBJ2-5, is as follows: KAGVTQTPRYLIKTRGQQVTLSCSPISGHRSVSWYQQTPGQGLQFLFEYFSETQRNKGNFPGRFSGRQFSNSRSEMNVSTLELGDSALYLCASSLAGDETQYFGPGTRLLVL.

This clonotype has ten or more counts. The rearrangement joins TRBV11-2 to TRBJ1-6; TRBD1 agrees at 7 bases. This CDR3 spans 14 amino acids. Germline CDR1 reads SGHAT; CDR2 reads FQNNGV. V dropped 5 bases and J dropped 6; count of bases not matched to a gene: 4. CDR3 amino acids: CASSLRDSNSPLHF. The CDR3 DNA reads TGTGCCAGCAGCCTCCGGGACAGTAATTCACCCCTCCACTTT.

The genes are TRBV7-6 and TRBJ2-3, with a possible D match to TRBD2 (5 bases). Per the germline V gene, CDR1 is SGHVS and CDR2 is FNYEAQ. CDR3 length: 13 residues. Trimming left V 3 bases short and J 6 bases short, with 10 bases between. The CDR3 region is CASSLGESDTQYF. The CDR3 DNA is TGTGCCAGCAGCTTGGGAGAATCGGATACGCAGTATTTT.

This clonotype was picked up a small number of times. Here the CDR3 reads CASSFYRAGDTGELFF. The CDR3 DNA reads as TGTGCCAGCAGCTTTTATCGAGCGGGGGACACCGGGGAGCTGTTTTTT. This sequence joins TRBV7-3 and TRBJ2-2, with TRBD2 identical over 8 bases. Per germline, CDR1 SGHTA and CDR2 FQGTGA. V shed 3 bases, J shed 3 bases, and the junction held 6 bases outside the gene matches. The CDR3 is 16 residues long.